Listed here are 20 T cell receptor beta chains from one sample, sequenced in a study of Graves' ophthalmopathy and Graves' hyperthyroidism (dated by TCRdb to about 2018). The instrument given in TCRdb is Illumina HiSeq 2000. TCR beta CDR3 regions were amplified from RNA transcripts for repertoire sequencing. The first round was an RT-PCR using HTBI primers with the Qiagen OneStep RT-PCR kit, and this first round was followed by a second-round multiplex PCR, then size selection and purification. In TCRdb, the public reads were trimmed at Q25 with fastp and aligned with MiXCR, with productive beta chains retained. Rows with one shared CDR3 protein collapse into an entry with the most common genes and DNA. Recorded for this sample are 600,000 to 650,000 distinct CDR3 sequences; 22% of them occurred a single time. Approximately 7% of the sample is taken by the ten largest. Source material: peripheral blood. All receptors come from a woman aged 18-29 years with stable Graves' hyperthyroidism. Some clones in this sample may be carry-over from other donors' samples. Donor details come from another sample of the same person, matched by shared clones.

Comment on this clonotype: This clone may be a read error of a much larger clone one base away. The V call is TRBV28, the J call TRBJ2-7; D is possibly TRBD1 (6 bases). The CDR3 is 14 residues long. Germline-derived CDR1 and CDR2 are MDHEN and SYDVKM. The CDR3 DNA reads TGTTCCAGCAGACCCAGACAGGAAAGCTACGAGCAGTACTTC. Its protein is CSSRPRQESYEQYF.

This clonotype was seen a handful of times. The chain uses TRBV11-2 and TRBJ2-7; no firm D call. Trimming removed 2 bases from V and 3 bases from J, with 11 bases in between. The CDR3 is 14 amino acids. Germline V gene lookup returns CDR1 SGHAT and CDR2 FQNNGV. CDR3 DNA sequence: TGTGCCAGCAGCTTATTCCTGGGATTCTACGAGCAGTACTTC. Translating gives CASSLFLGFYEQYF.

The chain combines TRBV6-1 with TRBJ2-7; D uncertain. V lost 5 bases and J 1 base, leaving 12 bases between the germline ends. There are 14 residues in the CDR3. Germline V lookup: CDR1 MNHNS, CDR2 SASEGT. CDR3 residues: CASSRRLQSYEQYV. The CDR3 DNA follows: TGTGCCAGCAGTCGAAGATTGCAGTCCTACGAGCAGTACGTC.

This clonotype was found a few times. The chain uses TRBV28 and TRBJ1-3; no clear D. Germline CDR1 MDHEN, CDR2 SYDVKM. V was trimmed by 7 bases and J by 0 bases, leaving 10 bases between them. The CDR3 extends over 14 amino acids. The CDR3 nucleotides read TGTGCCAGCACGCAAGGGAACTCTGGAAACACCATATATTTT. Protein: CASTQGNSGNTIYF.

This clonotype was detected many times. The chain employs TRBV20-1 and TRBJ2-7; D is perhaps TRBD2 (5 bases). V lost 1 base and J lost 7, with 14 bases in between. This CDR3 comprises 13 residues. The V gene's germline CDR1 is DFQATT and CDR2 SNEGSKA (reference sequence). In nucleotides, the CDR3 is TGCAGTGCTAGAGGTTTGGGAGATTTTGAGCAGTACTTC. It yields the protein CSARGLGDFEQYF.

V gene TRBV28 combines with J gene TRBJ2-4; D possibly corresponds to TRBD1 (6 bases). Trimming took 2 bases from V and 0 from J, leaving 23 bases between them. Germline lookup yields CDR1 MDHEN and CDR2 SYDVKM. The CDR3 loop spans 20 amino acids. The DNA of the CDR3 is TGTGCCAGCAGTTTAGTTATGGGCAGGGGTGAAATACTAGCCAAAAACATTCAGTACTTC. Its protein is CASSLVMGRGEILAKNIQYF.

This clonotype has at least ten counts. The chain combines TRBV20-1 with TRBJ1-5; D remains unclear. V was clipped by 0 bases and J by 1 base, with 13 bases between them. This CDR3 spans 16 amino acids. Germline values: CDR1 DFQATT, CDR2 SNEGSKA (reference sequence). CDR3 coding DNA: TGCAGTGCTAGAGATTTCGGGAAGGGAAGCAATCAGCCCCAGCATTTT. It translates to CSARDFGKGSNQPQHF.

The table lists this clonotype with many counts. This chain joins TRBV7-2 and TRBJ2-4; possible D gene TRBD1, 5 bases. The V end was cut by 1 base, the J end by 0 bases, with 13 bases between. CDR1 is SGHTA, CDR2 FQGNSA, per germline. The CDR3 has 17 residues. CDR3 DNA sequence: TGTGCCAGCAGCTTAGTTCCCGCAGGGTTAGCCAAAAACATTCAGTACTTC. Translating gives CASSLVPAGLAKNIQYF.

This clonotype was seen ten or more times. V usage is TRBV11-2 and J usage is TRBJ2-7; 10 bases map to TRBD1. Germline CDR1 is SGHAT and CDR2 is FQNNGV. This CDR3 comprises 15 residues. The V segment lost 5 bases and the J segment 4 bases; nucleotides outside the gene matches: 8. The CDR3 spells CASSVTGTGAYEQYF. In DNA, the CDR3 is TGTGCCAGCAGCGTAACCGGGACAGGGGCATACGAGCAGTACTTC.

This clonotype was recorded at least ten times. The chain combines TRBV20-1 with TRBJ1-1; D gene unclear. CDR3 length equals 13 residues. Per germline, CDR1 DFQATT and CDR2 SNEGSKA (reference sequence). V was clipped by 6 bases and J by 1 base, with 12 bases between them. DNA for the CDR3: TGCAGTGCCGCCGGGGTGGGGAACACTGAAGCTTTCTTT. Amino acid sequence: CSAAGVGNTEAFF.

This clonotype appeared many times. The chain carries TRBV7-8 and TRBJ1-1; possibly TRBD1 for D (5 bases). Germline CDR1 SGHVS, CDR2 FQNEAQ. V gave up 2 bases and J gave up 0 bases, with 13 bases separating them. The CDR3 contains 16 residues. The CDR3 sequence: CASSLFTGPMNTEAFF. CDR3 DNA sequence: TGTGCCAGCAGCTTATTTACAGGCCCCATGAACACTGAAGCTTTCTTT.

This clonotype was seen just once. This chain links TRBV28 with TRBJ2-2; D unresolved. Trimming cost V 7 bases and J 5 bases, with 11 bases left between them. CDR3 size: 13 residues. The germline CDR1 and CDR2 sequences are MDHEN and SYDVKM. CDR3 bases: TGTGCCAGCACCAACACATGGACCGGGGAGCTGTTTTTT. It specifies CASTNTWTGELFF.

The CDR3 region has the DNA TGTGCCAGCAGCCCGATAGGACAGGGGAATCAGCCCCAGCATTTT. Amino acid sequence: CASSPIGQGNQPQHF. The chain has TRBV12-3 or TRBV12-4 and TRBJ1-5, with 9 bases that match TRBD1. The CDR3 runs to 15 residues. The V segment lost 6 bases and the J segment 4 bases; nucleotides outside the gene matches: 7.

At least ten counts were recorded for this clonotype. The rearrangement joins TRBV6-1 to TRBJ2-5; TRBD1 matches at 7 bases. Germline CDR1 reads MNHNS; CDR2 reads SASEGT. The trim removed 8 bases at V and 3 bases at J, leaving 6 bases unmatched. There are 13 residues in the CDR3. The CDR3 DNA reads as TGTGCCAGCCGTACCGGGACAGAAGAGACCCAGTACTTC. Its protein is CASRTGTEETQYF.

This clonotype was seen ten or more times. The rearrangement links TRBV15 to TRBJ1-1; 7 nucleotides match TRBD1. The CDR3 has 17 residues. The J segment lost 0 bases and the V segment lost 2 bases, leaving 9 bases of the junction unmatched. Germline V gene data show CDR1 as LNHNV and CDR2 as YYDKDF (reference sequence). CDR3 in amino acids: CATSRFRQGPMNTEAFF. The CDR3 DNA is TGTGCCACCAGCAGATTCCGACAGGGCCCAATGAACACTGAAGCTTTCTTT.

The chain uses TRBV7-2 and TRBJ1-1; D is unclear. Germline V CDR1 and CDR2: SGHTA, FQGNSA. The CDR3 covers 14 residues. With 5 bases removed from V and 2 bases from J, the gap between germline ends came to 12 bases. The CDR3 loop is CASSINRANTEAFF. DNA for the CDR3: TGTGCCAGCAGCATCAACCGGGCCAACACTGAAGCTTTCTTT.

A few counts support this clonotype. DNA of the CDR3: TGTGCCAGCAGCCCGCGGGACAGTTTTGGGGGCTACACCTTC. This encodes CASSPRDSFGGYTF. The chain has TRBV3-1 and TRBJ1-2; TRBD1 matches at 7 bases. Unmatched junction bases numbered 10, after V lost 4 bases and J lost 8 bases. The CDR3 totals 14 residues. Germline V lookup: CDR1 LGHDT, CDR2 YNNKEL (reference sequence).

The table lists this clonotype with many counts. The V call is TRBV24-1, the J call TRBJ1-2; D gene unclear. The CDR3 contains 14 residues. Trimming pared 1 base from V and 2 bases from J, leaving 7 bases between. CDR1 and CDR2 from the germline V gene are KGHDR and SFDVKD. CDR3 residues: CATSDFDVNYGYTF. In DNA form, the CDR3 reads TGTGCCACCAGTGATTTTGATGTGAACTATGGCTACACCTTC.

As regards this clonotype: In this CDR3 the conserved last residue, phenylalanine or tryptophan, is missing, so a read error is likely. This rearrangement joins TRBV12-3 or TRBV12-4 to TRBJ1-1, with 7 bases fitting TRBD1. The CDR3 is made up of 14 amino acids. V shed 3 bases and J 2 bases; nucleotides not matched to a gene: 3. The CDR3 DNA reads TGTGCCAGCAGTTTTGGGGACAGAAACACTGAAGCTTTCGTT. Translation gives CASSFGDRNTEAFV.

This clonotype came up many times. The rearrangement joins TRBV2 to TRBJ1-2; 9 bases are shared with TRBD1. In germline, CDR1 is SNHLY, CDR2 FYNNEI. The CDR3 is 16 amino acids. Trimming at V came to 5 bases and at J to 0 bases, leaving 7 bases not matched to a gene. The CDR3 loop reads CASSSWDREPNYGYTF. The CDR3 coding sequence is TGTGCCAGCAGTTCCTGGGACAGGGAACCTAACTATGGCTACACCTTC.